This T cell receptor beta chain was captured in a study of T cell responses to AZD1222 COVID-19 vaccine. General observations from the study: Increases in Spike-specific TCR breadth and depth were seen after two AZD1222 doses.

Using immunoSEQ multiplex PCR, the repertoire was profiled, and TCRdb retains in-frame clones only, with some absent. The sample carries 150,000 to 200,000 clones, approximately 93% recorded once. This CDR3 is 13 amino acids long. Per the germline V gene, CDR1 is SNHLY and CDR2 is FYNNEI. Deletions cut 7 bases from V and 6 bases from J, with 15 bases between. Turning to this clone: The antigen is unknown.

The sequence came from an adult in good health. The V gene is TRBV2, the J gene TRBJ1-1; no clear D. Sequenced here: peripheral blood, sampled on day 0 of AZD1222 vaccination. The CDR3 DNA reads TGTGCCAGCATGTCTGGAGGCCGAGCTGAAGCTTTCTTT. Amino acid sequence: CASMSGGRAEAFF.